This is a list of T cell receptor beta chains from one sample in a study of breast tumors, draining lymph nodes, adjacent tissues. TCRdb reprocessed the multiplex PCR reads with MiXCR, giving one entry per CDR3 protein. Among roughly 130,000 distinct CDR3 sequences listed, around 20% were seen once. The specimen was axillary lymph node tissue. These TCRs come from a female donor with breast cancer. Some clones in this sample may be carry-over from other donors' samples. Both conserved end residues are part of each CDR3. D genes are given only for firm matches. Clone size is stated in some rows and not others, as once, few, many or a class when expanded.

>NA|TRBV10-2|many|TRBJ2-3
TGCGCCAGCAGTGAGTCTACCACCATGGCAGATACGCAGTATTTT
CASSESTTMADTQYF
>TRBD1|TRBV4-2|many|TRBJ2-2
TGTGCCAGCAGCCAGGCCCACGGGGACAGTAACACCGGGGAGCTGTTTTTT
CASSQAHGDSNTGELFF
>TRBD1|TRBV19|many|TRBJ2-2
TGTGCCAGTAGCCTTGGACAGGGTTGGACCGGGGAGCTGTTTTTT
CASSLGQGWTGELFF
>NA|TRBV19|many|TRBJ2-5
TGTGCCAGTAGTTTGTATCTTGGGGAGACCCAGTACTTC
CASSLYLGETQYF
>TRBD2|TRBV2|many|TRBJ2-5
TGTGCCAGCAGTGTTCTAGCGGGTGTACAAGAGACCCAGTACTTC
CASSVLAGVQETQYF
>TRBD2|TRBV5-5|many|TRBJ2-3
TGTGCCAGCAGCGGGACTAGCACCTTTCACACAGATACGCAGTATTTT
CASSGTSTFHTDTQYF
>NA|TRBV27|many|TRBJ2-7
TGTGCCAGCAGCCGATTCAACGAGCAGTACTTC
CASSRFNEQYF
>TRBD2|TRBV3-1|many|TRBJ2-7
TGTGCCAGCAGCCGACTAGCGAGCTCCTACGAGCAGTACTTC
CASSRLASSYEQYF
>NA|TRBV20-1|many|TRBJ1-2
TGCAGTGCTAGAGGGACAGCTCACTATGGCTACACCTTC
CSARGTAHYGYTF
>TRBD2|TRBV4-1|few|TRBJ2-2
TGCGCCAGCAGTTTGATGGAGGGCAGACTAGCGGGGGGGCCCGGGGAGCTGTTTTTT
CASSLMEGRLAGGPGELFF
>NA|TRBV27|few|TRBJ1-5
TGTGCCAGCAGGAGGCAGGGAGGTCAGCCCCAGCATTTT
CASRRQGGQPQHF
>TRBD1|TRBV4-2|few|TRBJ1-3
TGTGCCAGCAGCCGGACCCTTCCGGGACAGAATTTTTTCTCTGGAAACACCATATATTTT
CASSRTLPGQNFFSGNTIYF
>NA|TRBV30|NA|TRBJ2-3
TGTGCCTGGAGTGTAATGGGACCCCCTAGCCCAGATACGCAGTATTTT
CAWSVMGPPSPDTQYF
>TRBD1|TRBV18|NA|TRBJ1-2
TGTGCCAGCTCCCCCGGGAGGGGGCTCCAAGGGAATGGCTACACCTTC
CASSPGRGLQGNGYTF
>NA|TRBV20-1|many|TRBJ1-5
TGCAGTGCTAGAGTGCGGTTTAGCAATCAGCCCCAGCATTTT
CSARVRFSNQPQHF
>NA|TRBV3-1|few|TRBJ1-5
TGTGCCAGCAGCCAAGCTCTCGAGTGGCAGCCCCAGCATTTT
CASSQALEWQPQHF
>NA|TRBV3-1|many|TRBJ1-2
TGTGCCAGCAGCCAAGATTGGACCTTGGGCTACACCTTC
CASSQDWTLGYTF
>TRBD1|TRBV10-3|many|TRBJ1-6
TGTGCCATCAGTGAGCTGGGAGGGGGCGCCTCACCCCTCCACTTT
CAISELGGGASPLHF
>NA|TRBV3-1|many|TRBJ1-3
TGTGCCAGCAGCCAAAACCCAACGAGCTCTGGAAACACCATATATTTT
CASSQNPTSSGNTIYF
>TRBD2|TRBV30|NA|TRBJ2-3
TGTGCCTCTCGCGGGAGGAGGAGGGAGACAGATACGCAGTATTTT
CASRGRRRETDTQYF
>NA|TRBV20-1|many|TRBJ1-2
TGCAGTGCTAGAGTGGAGGGTTCGGGCTACACCTTC
CSARVEGSGYTF
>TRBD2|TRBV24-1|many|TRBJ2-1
TGTGCCACCAGTGATTTCGGAGCGGGAGGCCAGGATGAGCAGTTCTTC
CATSDFGAGGQDEQFF
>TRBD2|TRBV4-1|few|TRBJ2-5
TGCGCCAGCAGCCAAGATAGGTGGGGGGGCCAAGAGACCCAGTACTTC
CASSQDRWGGQETQYF
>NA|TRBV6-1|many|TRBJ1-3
TGTGCCAGCAGTGTTTCAGCCTCTGGAAACACCATATATTTT
CASSVSASGNTIYF
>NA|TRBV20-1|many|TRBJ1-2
TGCAGTGCTATCAAAACAGCATTCTATGGCTACACCTTC
CSAIKTAFYGYTF
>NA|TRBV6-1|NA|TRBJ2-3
TGTGCCAGCAGTGAGGGACCTAGCGCAGATACGCAGTATTTT
CASSEGPSADTQYF
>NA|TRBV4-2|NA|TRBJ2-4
TGTGCCAGCAGCCAAGATGGAAACATTCAGTACTTC
CASSQDGNIQYF
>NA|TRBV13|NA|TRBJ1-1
TGTGCCAGCAGCTCCCCAGCGAACACTGAAGCTTTCTTT
CASSSPANTEAFF
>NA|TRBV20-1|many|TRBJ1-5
TGCAGTGCTAGAGGGGAGCAGGGTAGCGTTCAGCCCCAGCATTTT
CSARGEQGSVQPQHF
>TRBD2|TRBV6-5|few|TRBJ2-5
TGTGCCAGCACCCCTGGGGGGGGTGAGACCCAGTACTTC
CASTPGGGETQYF
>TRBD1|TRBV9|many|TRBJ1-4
TGTGCCAGCAACACAGGACAGGCAGGGGAAAAACTGTTTTTT
CASNTGQAGEKLFF
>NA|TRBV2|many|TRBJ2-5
TGTGCCAGCAGTGAAACTGCTCGGGAGACCCAGTACTTC
CASSETARETQYF
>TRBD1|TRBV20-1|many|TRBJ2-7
TGCAGTGCCAGACAGGGGGACTACGAGCAGTACTTC
CSARQGDYEQYF
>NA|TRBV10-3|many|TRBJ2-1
TGTGCCATCAGCGGGGCGGGACTCCCCGATGAGCAGTTCTTC
CAISGAGLPDEQFF
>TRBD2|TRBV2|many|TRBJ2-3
TGTGCCAGCAGGGGACTTGAACTAGCGTCTAGCACAGATACGCAGTATTTT
CASRGLELASSTDTQYF
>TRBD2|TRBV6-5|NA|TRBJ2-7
TGTGCCAGCCCGACTAGCGGCGGCTACGAGCAGTACTTC
CASPTSGGYEQYF
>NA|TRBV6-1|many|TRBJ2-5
TGTGCCAGCAGTGAAGAGACCCAGTACTTC
CASSEETQYF
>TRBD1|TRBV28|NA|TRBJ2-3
TGTGCCAGCAGTCGCGATTTCAGGGGGCTCACAGATACGCAGTATTTT
CASSRDFRGLTDTQYF
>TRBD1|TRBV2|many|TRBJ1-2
TGTGCCAGGGGGACAGGGGAACTTTATGGCTACACCTTC
CARGTGELYGYTF
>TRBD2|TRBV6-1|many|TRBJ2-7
TGTGCCAGCAGCAAGTCCCCGACTAGCGGAACCTACGAGCAGTACTTC
CASSKSPTSGTYEQYF
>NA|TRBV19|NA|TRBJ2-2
TGTGCCAGTCTGGACCACGAACGGACCAGGGAGCTGTTTTTT
CASLDHERTRELFF
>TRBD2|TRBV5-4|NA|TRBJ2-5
TGTGCCAGCAGCCGGGGCGGGGGGCTAGAGACCCAGTACTTC
CASSRGGGLETQYF
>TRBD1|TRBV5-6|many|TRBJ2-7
TGTGCCAGCAGCTTGGTTGGCAGGGGGCCCGACGAGCAGTACTTC
CASSLVGRGPDEQYF
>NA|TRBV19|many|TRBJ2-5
TGTGCCAGTAGATCGGGAGAGACCCAGTACTTC
CASRSGETQYF
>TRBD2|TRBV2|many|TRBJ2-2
TGTGCCTCTTATAGCGGGATAAGTAACACCGGGGAGCTGTTTTTT
CASYSGISNTGELFF
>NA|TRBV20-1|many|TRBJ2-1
TGCAGTGCTAGACTCCGCTACAATGAGCAGTTCTTC
CSARLRYNEQFF
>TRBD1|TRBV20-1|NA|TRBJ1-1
TGCAGTGCTAGAGACCAAAGGGACAGCTACACTGAAGCTTTCTTT
CSARDQRDSYTEAFF
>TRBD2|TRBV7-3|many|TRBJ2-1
TGTGCCAGCAGCTTGCGTAGCGGGAGGGCCGAGAATGAGCAGTTCTTC
CASSLRSGRAENEQFF
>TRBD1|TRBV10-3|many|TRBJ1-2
TGTGCCATCAGTGATTTTGCTGGCAGGGGGGGTGGCTACACCTTC
CAISDFAGRGGGYTF
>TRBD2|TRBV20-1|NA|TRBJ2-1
TGCAGCCTTATGGGACTAGTATCGAATGAGCAGTTCTTC
CSLMGLVSNEQFF
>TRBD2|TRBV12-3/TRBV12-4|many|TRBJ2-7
TGTGCCAGCAGTTTTGATCTTAGCGGGGCGAGGGAGCAGTACTTC
CASSFDLSGAREQYF